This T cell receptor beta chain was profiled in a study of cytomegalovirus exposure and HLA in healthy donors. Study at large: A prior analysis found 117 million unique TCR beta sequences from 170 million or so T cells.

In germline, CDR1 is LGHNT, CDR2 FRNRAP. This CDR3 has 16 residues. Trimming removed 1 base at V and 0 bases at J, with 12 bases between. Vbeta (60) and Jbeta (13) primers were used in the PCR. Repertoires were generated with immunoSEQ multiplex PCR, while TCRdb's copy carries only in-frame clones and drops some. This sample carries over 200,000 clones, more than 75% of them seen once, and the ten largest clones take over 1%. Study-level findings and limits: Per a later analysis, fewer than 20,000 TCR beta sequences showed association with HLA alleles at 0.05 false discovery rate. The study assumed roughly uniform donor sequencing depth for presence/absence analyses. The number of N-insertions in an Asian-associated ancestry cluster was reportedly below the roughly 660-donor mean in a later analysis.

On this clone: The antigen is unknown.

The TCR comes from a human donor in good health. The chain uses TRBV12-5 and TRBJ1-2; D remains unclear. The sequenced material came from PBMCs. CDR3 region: CASGLDGRLANYGYTF. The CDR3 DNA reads TGTGCTAGTGGTTTGGATGGAAGGCTAGCTAACTATGGCTACACCTTC.